This T cell receptor (beta chain) was captured by sequencing in a study of neurological immune-mediated disorders. Findings and limits, study-wide: None of the CDR3 amino acid sequences of expanded clones were shared across subjects, and this suggested private repertoires in all groups. Multiple sclerosis, the disease with the least TCR clonal expansion, fell below healthy controls, whereas HTLV-1-associated myelopathy showed the most.

Template-switch 5'RACE cDNA synthesis added a 10-nucleotide unique molecular identifier. TCRdb re-called the 5' RACE reads through MiXCR, storing one row per CDR3 protein. The sample carries 30,000 to 35,000 distinct CDR3 sequences, about 4% recorded once. This clonotype has a count of ten or more. The antigen is undetermined. About a million sorted CD4+ or CD8+ T cells made each library. The V end was cut by 5 bases, the J end by 6 bases, with 21 bases between. CDR3 length: 15 residues. The germline CDR1 and CDR2 sequences are DFQATT and SNEGSKA (reference sequence). The sequence derives from a woman between 40 and 50 years old in good health. The V and J genes are TRBV20-1 and TRBJ2-3; tentative D call: TRBD1 (6 bases). The specimen was CD4+ T cells from blood. As DNA, the CDR3 is TGCAGTGCTCCTCCGGGACACGGAGCTCGGGATACGCAGTATTTT. Translating it yields CSAPPGHGARDTQYF.